This entry lists 21 T cell receptor beta chains sequenced from one sample in a study of PD-1 blockade in classical Hodgkin lymphoma. Using immunoSEQ multiplex PCR, the repertoire was profiled, and TCRdb retains in-frame clones only, with some absent. The table includes 6,700 or so clones, about 81% detected once. Every patient experienced relapse after autologous stem cell transplantation, and brentuximab vedotin exposure varied. Purification of CD4+ T cells from thawed PBMCs was performed via magnetic negative selection. The source material was CD4+ T cells from blood, sampled at baseline. Source of these receptors: a human donor with classical Hodgkin lymphoma.

J is TRBJ1-6 and V is TRBV28, with 10 bases lining up with TRBD1. J was trimmed by 10 bases and V by 8 bases; bases with no gene match: 11. The CDR3 runs to 15 residues. Germline-derived CDR1 and CDR2 are MDHEN and SYDVKM. CDR3 in DNA: TGTGCCAGCGGCACCCGGGACAGGGGACCATCACCCCTCCACTTT. Protein product: CASGTRDRGPSPLHF.

CDR3 nucleotides: TGTGCCAGCAGCTTAGGTAGGGCAGGGGGGGGCGAGCAGTACTTC. It specifies CASSLGRAGGGEQYF. V usage is TRBV7-6 and J usage is TRBJ2-7; D possibly matches TRBD1 or TRBD2 (7 bases each). Germline V gene sequence: CDR1 SGHVS, CDR2 FNYEAQ. V lost 1 base and J lost 6, with 16 bases in between. CDR3 length: 15 residues.

The J gene is TRBJ1-6, the V gene TRBV5-1; TRBD1 matches at 8 bases. Per the germline V gene, CDR1 is SGHRS and CDR2 is YFSETQ. V lost 4 bases, J lost 4 bases, and 7 bases stayed unmatched. This CDR3 has 16 residues. The CDR3: CASSRRQGSYNSPLHF. In nucleotides, the CDR3 is TGCGCCAGCAGCCGGCGACAGGGGAGTTATAATTCACCCCTCCACTTT. The full variable domain, in which reference TRBV5-1 and TRBJ1-6 provide the parts outside the CDR3, is KAGVTQTPRYLIKTRGQQVTLSCSPISGHRSVSWYQQTPGQGLQFLFEYFSETQRNKGNFPGRFSGRQFSNSRSEMNVSTLELGDSALYLCASSRRQGSYNSPLHFGNGTRLTVT.

The rearrangement joins TRBV5-4 to TRBJ1-1, with TRBD1 as a possible D gene (6 bases). V lost 3 bases, J lost 5 bases, and 17 bases lay in between. The CDR3 spans 15 residues. The germline CDR1 and CDR2 sequences are SGHNT and YYREEE (reference sequence). The CDR3 loop is CASSSPTGGRTEAFF. The CDR3 DNA is TGTGCCAGCAGCTCCCCGACAGGCGGGAGGACTGAAGCTTTCTTT. Combining the CDR3 with reference TRBV5-4 and TRBJ1-1 gives the whole variable domain ETGVTQSPTHLIKTRGQQVTLRCSSQSGHNTVSWYQQALGQGPQFIFQYYREEENGRGNFPPRFSGLQFPNYSSELNVNALELDDSALYLCASSSPTGGRTEAFFGQGTRLTVV.

The chain recombines TRBV6-6 with TRBJ1-1; D unclear. CDR3 length: 14 amino acids. The germline CDR1 and CDR2 sequences are MNHNY and SVGAGI (reference sequence). Trimming removed 2 bases at V and 0 bases at J, with 7 bases between. CDR3: CASSYERLNTEAFF. CDR3 nucleotide sequence: TGTGCCAGCAGTTACGAGAGATTGAACACTGAAGCTTTCTTT.

The count of this clone is one. This chain links TRBV11-3 with TRBJ2-3; TRBD2 matches at 10 bases. V trimming: 5 bases; J trimming: 2 bases; junction bases outside the gene matches: 7. The CDR3 loop spans 16 amino acids. Germline values: CDR1 SGHNT, CDR2 YENEEA. The CDR3 region has the DNA TGTGCCAGCAGCCCTCGTCTAGCGGGGGACACAGATACGCAGTATTTT. It encodes CASSPRLAGDTDTQYF.

This chain joins TRBV19 and TRBJ2-3, with D perhaps TRBD1 or TRBD2 (6 bases each). The CDR3 is 14 amino acids. Germline loops: CDR1 LNHDA, CDR2 SQIVND (reference sequence). V was pared by 10 bases and J by 3 bases, with 17 bases between. CDR3 amino acids: CATRGRGATDTQYF. The CDR3 nucleotides read TGTGCCACTAGAGGAAGGGGGGCAACAGATACGCAGTATTTT.

This clone was observed a handful of times. The gene calls are TRBV12-1 and TRBJ2-3; the table names TRBD2, a call not compared with the DNA. TRBV12-1 is given as a pseudogene. This CDR3 is built from 19 residues. The CDR3: CASSLCPRGRPGTRDTQYF. DNA for the CDR3: TGTGCCAGCAGCTTGTGCCCACGCGGACGGCCCGGGACTCGGGATACGCAGTATTTT.

This clone came up once. The chain joins TRBV7-8 to TRBJ2-7; D not certain. Trimming took 5 bases from V and 4 from J, leaving 12 bases between them. The CDR3 is 13 amino acids. Germline V gene data show CDR1 as SGHVS and CDR2 as FQNEAQ. This chain's CDR3 is CASSPRAGYEQYF. CDR3 DNA sequence: TGTGCCAGCAGCCCTAGAGCCGGTTACGAGCAGTACTTC.

This clone was detected a few times. This chain uses TRBV4-1 with TRBJ2-7; D is unresolved. This CDR3 is built from 15 residues. V shed 3 bases and J shed 1 base, with 13 bases lying between them. Germline V CDR1 and CDR2: MGHRA, YSYEKL. CDR3 sequence: CASSHLPTGSYEQYF. Written as DNA, the CDR3 is TGCGCCAGCAGCCATCTACCGACCGGTTCCTACGAGCAGTACTTC.

This clone was observed a handful of times. This chain connects TRBV14 to TRBJ1-2; D remains ambiguous. The CDR3 covers 15 residues. Per germline, CDR1 SGHDN and CDR2 FVKESK. Trimming cost V 0 bases and J 5 bases, with 13 bases left between them. In DNA form, the CDR3 reads TGTGCCAGCAGCCAAGATATGGGCTCCCGGTATGGCTACACCTTC. It is translated as CASSQDMGSRYGYTF.

The rearrangement links TRBV5-1 to TRBJ2-3, with 9 bases fitting TRBD2. Germline V gene lookup returns CDR1 SGHRS and CDR2 YFSETQ. The CDR3 has 15 residues. Trimming cost V 5 bases and J 4 bases; bases outside gene matches: 8. As DNA, the CDR3 is TGCGCCAGCAGTTTAGGGACTAGCTCAGCAGATACGCAGTATTTT. Encoded protein: CASSLGTSSADTQYF.

V usage is TRBV18 and J usage is TRBJ1-2; 7 nucleotides match TRBD1. Germline V lookup: CDR1 KGHSH, CDR2 LQKENI. V was clipped by 3 bases and J by 5 bases; unmatched bases: 3. The CDR3 length is 13 residues. Here the CDR3 DNA reads TGTGCCAGCTCACCGGAGGGACAGTATGGCTACACCTTC. Amino acids: CASSPEGQYGYTF.

The chain carries TRBV9 and TRBJ2-2; maybe TRBD1 (6 bases). Trimming removed 2 bases at V and 2 bases at J, with 10 bases between. This CDR3 region has 15 residues. Germline lookup yields CDR1 SGDLS and CDR2 YYNGEE. The CDR3 nucleotides are TGTGCCAGCAGCGTGTCGACAGGTAACACCGGGGAGCTGTTTTTT. Its protein product is CASSVSTGNTGELFF. The entire variable domain, with the rest obtained from reference TRBV9 and TRBJ2-2, is as follows: DSGVTQTPKHLITATGQRVTLRCSPRSGDLSVYWYQQSLDQGLQFLIQYYNGEERAKGNILERFSAQQFPDLHSELNLSSLELGDSALYFCASSVSTGNTGELFFGEGSRLTVL.

The chain has TRBV5-6 and TRBJ2-2; D is undetermined. CDR1 is SGHDT, CDR2 YYEEEE, per germline. The CDR3 is made up of 13 amino acids. Trimming took off 0 bases at V and 5 bases at J, with 5 bases between the two ends. The chain's CDR3 is CASSLVGTGELFF. The CDR3 bases are TGTGCCAGCAGCTTGGTTGGAACCGGGGAGCTGTTTTTT.

The chain couples TRBV5-1 to TRBJ1-4, with D hard to call. There are 15 residues in the CDR3. Deletions cut 5 bases from V and 0 bases from J, with 11 bases between. Germline V gene sequence: CDR1 SGHRS, CDR2 YFSETQ. The CDR3 is CASRDGRSTNEKLFF. DNA of the CDR3: TGCGCCAGCAGGGACGGCCGCTCAACTAATGAAAAACTGTTTTTT.

This chain links TRBV15 with TRBJ1-2; 9 bases match TRBD1. CDR1 is LNHNV, CDR2 YYDKDF, per germline (reference sequence). The CDR3 is 14 residues long. With 9 bases clipped from V and 2 bases from J, the junction kept 7 bases outside the gene matches. The CDR3 DNA reads as TGTGCCACTTCACTCGACAGGGGGAACTATGGCTACACCTTC. Translating gives CATSLDRGNYGYTF.

This rearrangement joins TRBV28 to TRBJ2-2; tentatively, D is TRBD2 (6 bases). V lost 5 bases and J lost 13, with 29 bases in between. This CDR3 is built from 17 residues. Looked up from germline, CDR1 is MDHEN and CDR2 is SYDVKM. DNA for the CDR3: TGTGCCAGCAGTCCCGGGGGTGTCCTCCTGGGGTCGGTAGGGCTGTTTTTT. This sequence encodes CASSPGGVLLGSVGLFF.

V is TRBV2 and J is TRBJ2-5, with D perhaps TRBD1 or TRBD2 (5 bases each). The CDR3 has 13 amino acids. Germline-derived CDR1 and CDR2 are SNHLY and FYNNEI. Trimming took off 5 bases at V and 5 bases at J, with 12 bases between the two ends. CDR3 sequence: CASSFGTRETQYF. In DNA form, the CDR3 reads TGTGCCAGCAGTTTTGGGACCAGGGAGACCCAGTACTTC.

The chain carries TRBV28 and TRBJ2-7; D ambiguous. The CDR3 covers 11 residues. CDR1 is MDHEN, CDR2 SYDVKM, per germline. V lost 7 bases to trimming and J lost 5 bases, with 9 bases between them. The CDR3 sequence: CASKYGHEQYF. The DNA of the CDR3 is TGTGCCAGCAAGTATGGCCACGAGCAGTACTTC.

The gene calls are TRBV7-3 and TRBJ1-1; TRBD1 is a possible D gene (5 bases). V was trimmed by 3 bases and J by 0 bases, leaving 8 bases between them. The germline CDR1 and CDR2 sequences are SGHTA and FQGTGA. The CDR3 length is 14 residues. The CDR3 DNA reads as TGTGCCAGCAGCTTGCTGGGGCTGAACACTGAAGCTTTCTTT. It translates to CASSLLGLNTEAFF.